Reported below is one TCR beta chain. The use of a sample-barcoded 5' primer and a J-beta primer mix characterized a second PCR of roughly 7 to 12 cycles. Sequencing yielded, for each sample, at least 2.5 million paired-end reads carrying CDR3. TCRdb processed the 5' RACE reads anew with MiXCR; each CDR3 protein has one entry. The table records around 800,000 distinct CDR3 sequences, about 55% of them present only once. Aged roughly 6 to 90, donors were systemically healthy Caucasians from Russia. The extraction recovered at least 5.5 micrograms of total RNA per sample. Germline V gene sequence: CDR1 SGHAT, CDR2 FQNNGV. CDR3 size: 19 residues. These data belong to a study of blood T cells in healthy people across ages. Study-wide background: Template switching captured about one barcoded beta molecule per two T cells.

This sequence was found in a man older than 75 in good health. Sequenced sample: blood. The chain combines TRBV11-2 with TRBJ2-5; 11 positions match TRBD2. With the DNA end fitting TRBJ2-7 better, the J assignment may be wrong. The CDR3 DNA follows: TGTGCCAGCAGCCCAAAGGGGAGGGTAGCGGGAGGGGCCCCCTACGAGCAGTACTTC. It yields the protein CASSPKGRVAGGAPYEQYF.